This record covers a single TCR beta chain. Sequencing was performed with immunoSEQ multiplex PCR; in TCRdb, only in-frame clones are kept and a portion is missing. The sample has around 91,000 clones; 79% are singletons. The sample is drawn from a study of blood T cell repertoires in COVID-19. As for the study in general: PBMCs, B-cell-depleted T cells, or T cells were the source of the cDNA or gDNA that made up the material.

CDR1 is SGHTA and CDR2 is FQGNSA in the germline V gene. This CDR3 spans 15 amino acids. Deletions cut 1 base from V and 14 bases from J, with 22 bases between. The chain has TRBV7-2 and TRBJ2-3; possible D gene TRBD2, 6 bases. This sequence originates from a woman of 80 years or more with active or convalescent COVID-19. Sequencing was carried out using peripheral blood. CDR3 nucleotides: TGTGCCAGCAGCTTAGATCCGGTCTTAGGCGGGAAACTGTATTTT. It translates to CASSLDPVLGGKLYF.